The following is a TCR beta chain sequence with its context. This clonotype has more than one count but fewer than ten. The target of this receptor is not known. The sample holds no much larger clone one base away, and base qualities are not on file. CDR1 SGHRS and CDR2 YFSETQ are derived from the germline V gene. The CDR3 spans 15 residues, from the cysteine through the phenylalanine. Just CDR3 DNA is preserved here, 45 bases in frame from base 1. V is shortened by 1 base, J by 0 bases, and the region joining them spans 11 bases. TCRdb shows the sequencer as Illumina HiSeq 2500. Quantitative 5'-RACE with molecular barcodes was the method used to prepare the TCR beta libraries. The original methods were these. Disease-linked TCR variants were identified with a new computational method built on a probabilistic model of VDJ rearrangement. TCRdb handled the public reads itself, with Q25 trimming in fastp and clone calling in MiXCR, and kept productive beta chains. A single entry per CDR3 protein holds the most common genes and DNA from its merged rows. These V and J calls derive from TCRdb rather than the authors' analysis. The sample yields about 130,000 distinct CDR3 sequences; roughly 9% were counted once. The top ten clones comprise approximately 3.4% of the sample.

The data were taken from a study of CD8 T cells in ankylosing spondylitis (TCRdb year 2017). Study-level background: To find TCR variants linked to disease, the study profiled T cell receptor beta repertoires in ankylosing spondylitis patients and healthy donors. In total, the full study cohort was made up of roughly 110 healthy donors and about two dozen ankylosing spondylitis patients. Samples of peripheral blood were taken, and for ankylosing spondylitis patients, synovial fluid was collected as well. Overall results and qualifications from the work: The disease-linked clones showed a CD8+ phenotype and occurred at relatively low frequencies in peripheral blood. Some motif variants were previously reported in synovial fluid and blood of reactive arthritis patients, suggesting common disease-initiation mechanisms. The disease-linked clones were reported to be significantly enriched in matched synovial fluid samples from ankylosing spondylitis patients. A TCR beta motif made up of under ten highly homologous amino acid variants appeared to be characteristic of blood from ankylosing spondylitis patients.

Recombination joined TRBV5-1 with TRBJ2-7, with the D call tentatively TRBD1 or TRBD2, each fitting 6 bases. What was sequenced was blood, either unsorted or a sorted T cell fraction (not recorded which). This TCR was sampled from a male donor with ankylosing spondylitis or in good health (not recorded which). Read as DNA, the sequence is TGCGCCAGCAGCTTGTTCGGGGGCAACTCCTACGAGCAGTACTTC. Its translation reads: CASSLFGGNSYEQYF. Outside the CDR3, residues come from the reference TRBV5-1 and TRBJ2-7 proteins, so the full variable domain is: KAGVTQTPRYLIKTRGQQVTLSCSPISGHRSVSWYQQTPGQGLQFLFEYFSETQRNKGNFPGRFSGRQFSNSRSEMNVSTLELGDSALYLCASSLFGGNSYEQYFGPGTRLTVT.